This entry lists 8 T cell receptor beta chains sequenced from one sample in a study of human T cells and chemical hapten exposure. It was unfractionated whole blood from which total RNA was extracted. TCRdb itself ran the 5' RACE reads through MiXCR, one entry per CDR3 protein. The sample has some 150,000 distinct CDR3 sequences; 4.1% are singletons. All receptors derive from a female donor in good health.

V is TRBV29-1 and J is TRBJ2-3, with 7 bases matching TRBD1. The germline V gene has CDR1 SQVTM and CDR2 ANQGSEA. V was pared by 6 bases and J by 0 bases, with 9 bases of the junction left unmatched. The CDR3 contains 15 residues. The CDR3: CSVDKPGQSTDTQYF. The CDR3 region has the DNA TGCAGCGTAGATAAGCCGGGACAGAGCACAGATACGCAGTATTTT.

This clonotype was observed at least ten times. This rearrangement joins TRBV11-2 to TRBJ2-5; 12 bases fit TRBD1. This CDR3 contains 15 residues. The germline CDR1 and CDR2 sequences are SGHAT and FQNNGV. Trimming at V came to 4 bases and at J to 3 bases, leaving 3 bases not matched to a gene. CDR3 DNA sequence: TGTGCCAGCAGCTCCGGGACAGGGGGCGAAGAGACCCAGTACTTC. This sequence encodes CASSSGTGGEETQYF.

This clonotype was seen many times. The chain combines TRBV6-2 or TRBV6-3 with TRBJ2-1, with a weak D call TRBD1 (6 bases). Per the germline V gene, CDR1 is MNHEY and CDR2 is SVGEGT. Trimming stripped 5 bases from V and 0 bases from J, with 14 bases between. The CDR3 is 16 residues long. DNA for the CDR3: TGTGCCAGCAGTGCCCCGAGGGGGAGCTCCTACAATGAGCAGTTCTTC. Residues: CASSAPRGSSYNEQFF.

With respect to this clonotype: One base away lies a much larger clone, so this may be a sequencing read error. This chain joins TRBV3-1 and TRBJ2-1; D is unclear. In germline, CDR1 is LGHDT, CDR2 YNNKEL (reference sequence). The CDR3 totals 15 residues. Trimming cost V 1 base and J 6 bases, with 13 bases left between them. CDR3 sequence (DNA): TGTGCCAGCAGCCAAGCTAGTGGACCCTTCAATGAGCAGTTCTTC. Amino acids: CASSQASGPFNEQFF.

The J gene is TRBJ1-1, the V gene TRBV12-5, with 9 positions matching TRBD1. Unmatched junction bases numbered 7, after V lost 6 bases and J lost 8 bases. Per the germline V gene, CDR1 is LGHNT and CDR2 is FRNRAP. There are 13 residues in the CDR3. CDR3 sequence: CASGKTGQGEAFF. CDR3 coding DNA: TGTGCTAGTGGGAAGACGGGACAGGGCGAAGCTTTCTTT.

This clonotype was seen a handful of times. V usage is TRBV29-1 and J usage is TRBJ1-1; tentatively, D is TRBD1 (5 bases). CDR1 and CDR2 (germline): SQVTM, ANQGSEA. V lost 4 bases to trimming and J lost 2 bases, with 20 bases between them. The CDR3 is made up of 16 amino acids. CDR3 loop: CSVAGVEQGFNTEAFF. DNA of the CDR3: TGCAGCGTTGCGGGGGTGGAGCAGGGCTTCAACACTGAAGCTTTCTTT.

This chain connects TRBV11-2 to TRBJ2-1; TRBD1 matches 9 bases. The V gene's germline CDR1 is SGHAT and CDR2 FQNNGV. The CDR3 has 17 residues. The V segment lost 1 base and the J segment 9 bases; nucleotides outside the gene matches: 13. CDR3 protein: CASSLGLGTGRKAEQFF. CDR3 nucleotides: TGTGCCAGCAGCTTAGGGTTGGGGACAGGGCGTAAGGCTGAGCAGTTCTTC.

This clonotype was counted at least ten times. V and J are TRBV27 and TRBJ1-2, with 7 bases identical to TRBD1. Germline assignment: CDR1 MNHEY and CDR2 SMNVEV (reference sequence). The CDR3 runs to 15 residues. V gave up 5 bases and J gave up 4 bases; unmatched junction bases: 10. The CDR3 loop is CASSLRGGSGYGYTF. The CDR3 region has the DNA TGTGCCAGCAGTCTCAGAGGGGGCTCGGGCTATGGCTACACCTTC.